This T cell receptor beta chain came from a study of CD4 T cells in lung cancer (dated by TCRdb to about 2019). For context, the study as a whole: The study screened blood T cells of NSCLC patients for responses to candidate mutation-encoded neoepitopes and isolated neoantigen-specific CD4+ T-cell clones and TCRs. Tumor and non-adjacent lung tissue were obtained from a few patients undergoing curative-intent resections for stage I-III non-small cell lung cancer. Aged 60 to 69 when blood was donated, the resected patients, most of whom were former smokers, had either lung adenocarcinoma or squamous cell carcinoma. Before blood donation, patients had received treatments including platinum chemotherapy, and some received nivolumab or pembrolizumab. Deep sequencing of TCRB was used to follow the frequency of neoantigen-specific clonotypes in tumor resections, non-adjacent lung and cultured T-cell products.

Receptor amplification or capture employed the immunoSEQ multiplex PCR assay. DNA was isolated with Qiagen DNeasy or QIAamp micro DNA kits and TCRB sequenced with the Adaptive Biotechnology human TCRB sequencing kit. TCRB libraries were sequenced on an Illumina MiSeq. Per the authors' processing: The kit provider's software was used to analyze TCRB sequence data, and Fisher's exact test was used to test clonotype templates for tumor enrichment. TCRdb stores this immuneACCESS table with in-frame sequences only. Part of the clones is absent; in the studies checked, under half of the shortfall reflects unresolved V genes, and no reason is known for the rest. For V, J and clone size, that table is used; D and trimming come from the DNA. Counted in this sample were more than 9,000 clones; around 66% of them appeared once. Approximately 15% of the sample comes from the top ten. Study-level results and caveats: Some blood-derived responses might be explained by in vitro priming of naive T cells or cross-reactivity rather than by memory responses to the cancer.

As to this clone: The specificity of this receptor is unknown. Base quality data are lacking; no much larger clone is found one base away.

From the same resection, non-adjacent lung tissue was collected as far as possible from the malignant lesion, at a distance of at least 3 cm. CDR1 and CDR2, looked up from the germline V gene (reference sequence), are MNHEY and SMNVEV. Counted from cysteine to phenylalanine, this CDR3 has 15 amino acids. The only DNA kept is the CDR3, 45 bases in frame from the first base. Trimming costs V 9 bases and J 3 bases, and their ends lie 18 bases apart. The chain is made from TRBV27 and TRBJ2-1; TRBD1 could be the D gene, as 6 bases match. Specimen: normal lung tissue taken away from the tumor. This receptor was taken from a man in his 60s with non-small cell lung cancer. The CDR3 region reads CASQDSNQGYNEQFF. The nucleotides read TGTGCCAGTCAGGACAGCAACCAGGGCTACAATGAGCAGTTCTTC.